This T cell receptor (beta chain) comes out of a study of cytomegalovirus exposure and HLA in healthy donors. Vbeta (60) and Jbeta (13) primers were used in the PCR. In the authors' methods: Later, an analysis found about 83 million unique TCR beta chains, and around 10 million of these were shared. Profiled with immunoSEQ multiplex PCR; TCRdb holds only in-frame clones, not every one. For V, J and clone size, that table is used; D and trimming come from the DNA. The sample's table shows some 130,000 clones. Deletions cut 3 bases from V and 2 bases from J, with 11 bases between. The CDR3 is 15 amino acids. In germline, CDR1 is SNHLY, CDR2 FYNNEI. On this clone itself: Its specificity is not known.

Findings and limits, study-wide: Certain sequence variants were highly shared and formed a cluster, and this cluster was likely a sequencing artifact. The investigators catalogued 180 or so TCR beta chains as cytomegalovirus-associated.

The chain uses TRBV2 and TRBJ1-5; possible D gene TRBD1, 5 bases. The origin of this receptor is a man aged 18 to 29 in good health and CMV-seronegative. The sample comprised PBMCs. The DNA for the CDR3 is TGTGCCAGCAGTGAGGGGGGTTCTGGCAATCAGCCCCAGCATTTT. Protein product: CASSEGGSGNQPQHF. Supplemented by reference TRBV2 and TRBJ1-5, the full variable domain reads EPEVTQTPSHQVTQMGQEVILRCVPISNHLYFYWYRQILGQKVEFLVSFYNNEISEKSEIFDDQFSVERPDGSNFTLKIRSTKLEDSAMYFCASSEGGSGNQPQHFGDGTRLSIL.